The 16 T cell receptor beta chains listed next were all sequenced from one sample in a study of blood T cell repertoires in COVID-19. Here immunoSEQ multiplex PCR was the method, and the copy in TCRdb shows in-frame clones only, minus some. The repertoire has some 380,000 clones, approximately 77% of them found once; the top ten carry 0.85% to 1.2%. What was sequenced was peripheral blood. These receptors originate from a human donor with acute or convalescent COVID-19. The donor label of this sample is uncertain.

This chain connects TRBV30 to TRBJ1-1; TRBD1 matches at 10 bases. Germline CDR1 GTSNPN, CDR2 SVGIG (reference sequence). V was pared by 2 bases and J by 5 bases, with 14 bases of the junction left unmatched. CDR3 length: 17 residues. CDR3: CAWSFDRGPGRGTEAFF. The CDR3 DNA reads TGTGCCTGGAGTTTCGACAGGGGGCCCGGCCGGGGGACTGAAGCTTTCTTT.

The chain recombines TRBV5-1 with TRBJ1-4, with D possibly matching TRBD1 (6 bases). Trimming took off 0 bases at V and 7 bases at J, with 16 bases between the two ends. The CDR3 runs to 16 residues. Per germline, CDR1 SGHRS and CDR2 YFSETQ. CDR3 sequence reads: CASSLGGTGIGEKLFF. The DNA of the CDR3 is TGCGCCAGCAGCTTGGGGGGAACAGGGATTGGTGAAAAACTGTTTTTT.

The CDR3 region is CASSAAQGGETQYF. The CDR3 region has the DNA TGTGCCAGCAGTGCGGCACAGGGGGGAGAGACCCAGTACTTC. The chain has TRBV2 and TRBJ2-5, with TRBD1 identical over 8 bases. Germline V gives CDR1 SNHLY, CDR2 FYNNEI. V shed 4 bases and J 4 bases; nucleotides not matched to a gene: 5. There are 14 residues in the CDR3.

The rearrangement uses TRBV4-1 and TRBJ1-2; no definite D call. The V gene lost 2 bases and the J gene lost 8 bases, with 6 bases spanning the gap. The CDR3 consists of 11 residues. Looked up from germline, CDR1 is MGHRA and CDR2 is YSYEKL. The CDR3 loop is CASSQLEGYTF. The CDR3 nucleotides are TGCGCCAGCAGCCAACTGGAGGGCTACACCTTC.

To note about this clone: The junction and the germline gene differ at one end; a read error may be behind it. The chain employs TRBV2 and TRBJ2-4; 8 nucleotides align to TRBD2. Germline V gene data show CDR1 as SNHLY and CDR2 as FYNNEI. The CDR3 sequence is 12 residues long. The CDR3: CASSVVQRGTNF. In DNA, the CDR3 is TGTGCCAGCAGTGTGGTCCAGCGGGGGACGAACTTC.

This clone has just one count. Written as DNA, the CDR3 is TGTGCCAGCAGTGGAGAGTTCAACTATGGCTACACCTTC. This encodes CASSGEFNYGYTF. V is TRBV2 and J is TRBJ1-2; D gene uncertain. Germline V gene sequence: CDR1 SNHLY, CDR2 FYNNEI. V was shortened by 4 bases and J by 2 bases, with 8 bases between the two germline ends. The CDR3 spans 13 residues.

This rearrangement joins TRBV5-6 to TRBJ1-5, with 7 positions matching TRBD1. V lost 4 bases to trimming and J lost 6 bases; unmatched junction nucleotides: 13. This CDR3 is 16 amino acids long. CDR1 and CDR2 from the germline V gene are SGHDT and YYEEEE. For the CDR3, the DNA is TGTGCCAGCAGCCCACAAGACAGGGAATCGGTTCAGCCCCAGCATTTT. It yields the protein CASSPQDRESVQPQHF.

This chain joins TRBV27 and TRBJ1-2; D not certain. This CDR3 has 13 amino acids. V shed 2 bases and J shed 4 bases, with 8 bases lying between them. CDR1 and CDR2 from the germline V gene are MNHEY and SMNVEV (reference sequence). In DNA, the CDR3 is TGTGCCAGCAGTTTAGTGTTCGGCTATGGCTACACCTTC. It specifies CASSLVFGYGYTF.

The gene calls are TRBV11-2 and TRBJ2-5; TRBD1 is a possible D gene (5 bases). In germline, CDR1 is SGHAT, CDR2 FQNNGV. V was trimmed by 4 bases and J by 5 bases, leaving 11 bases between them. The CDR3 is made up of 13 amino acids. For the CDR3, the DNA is TGTGCCAGCAGCTGGCATCAGGGCGAGACCCAGTACTTC. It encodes CASSWHQGETQYF.

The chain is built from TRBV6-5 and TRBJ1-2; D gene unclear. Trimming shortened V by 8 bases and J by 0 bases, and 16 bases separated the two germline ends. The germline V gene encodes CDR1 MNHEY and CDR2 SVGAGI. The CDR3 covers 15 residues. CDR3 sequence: CASRLTAIANYGYTF. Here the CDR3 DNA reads TGTGCCAGCCGATTAACCGCGATAGCTAACTATGGCTACACCTTC.

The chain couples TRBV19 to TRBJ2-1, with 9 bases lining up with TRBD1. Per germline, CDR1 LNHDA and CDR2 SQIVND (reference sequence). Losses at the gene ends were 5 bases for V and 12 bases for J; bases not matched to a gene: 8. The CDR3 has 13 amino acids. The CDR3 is CASSSTGGAGQFF. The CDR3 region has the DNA TGTGCCAGTAGTTCCACAGGGGGCGCCGGGCAGTTCTTC. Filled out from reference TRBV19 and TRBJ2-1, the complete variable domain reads DGGITQSPKYLFRKEGQNVTLSCEQNLNHDAMYWYRQDPGQGLRLIYYSQIVNDFQKGDIAEGYSVSREKKESFPLTVTSAQKNPTAFYLCASSSTGGAGQFFGPGTRLTVL.

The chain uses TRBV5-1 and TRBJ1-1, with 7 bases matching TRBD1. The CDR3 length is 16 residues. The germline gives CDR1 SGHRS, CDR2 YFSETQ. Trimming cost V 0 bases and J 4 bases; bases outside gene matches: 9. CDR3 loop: CASSLAGGGWGTEAFF. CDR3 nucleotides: TGCGCCAGCAGCTTGGCCGGAGGGGGCTGGGGCACTGAAGCTTTCTTT.

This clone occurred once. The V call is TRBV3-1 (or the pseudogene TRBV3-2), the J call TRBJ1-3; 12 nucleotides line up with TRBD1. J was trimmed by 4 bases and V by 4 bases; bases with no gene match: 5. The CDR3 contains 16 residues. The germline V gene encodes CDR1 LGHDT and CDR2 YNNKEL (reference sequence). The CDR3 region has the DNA TGTGCCAGCAGCCCCCGGGACAGGGGGCAAGGAAACACCATATATTTT. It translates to CASSPRDRGQGNTIYF.

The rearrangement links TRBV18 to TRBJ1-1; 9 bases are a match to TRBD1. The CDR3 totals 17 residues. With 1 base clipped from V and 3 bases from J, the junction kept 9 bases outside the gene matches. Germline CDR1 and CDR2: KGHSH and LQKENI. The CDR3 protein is CASSPLGTGSMDTEAFF. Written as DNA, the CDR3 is TGTGCCAGCTCACCACTAGGGACAGGGAGTATGGACACTGAAGCTTTCTTT.

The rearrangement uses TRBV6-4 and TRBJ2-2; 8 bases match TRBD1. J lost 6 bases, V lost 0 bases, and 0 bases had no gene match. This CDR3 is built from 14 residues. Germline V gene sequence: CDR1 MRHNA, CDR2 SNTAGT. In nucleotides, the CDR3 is TGTGCCAGCAGTGACTCACAGGGGGCCGGGGAGCTGTTTTTT. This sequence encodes CASSDSQGAGELFF.

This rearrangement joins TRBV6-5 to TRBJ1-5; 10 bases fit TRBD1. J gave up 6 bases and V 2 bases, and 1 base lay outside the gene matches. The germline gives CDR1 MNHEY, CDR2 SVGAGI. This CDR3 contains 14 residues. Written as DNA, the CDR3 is TGTGCCAGCAGTTACCGGGACAGGGGTCAGCCCCAGCATTTT. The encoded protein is CASSYRDRGQPQHF.